This T cell receptor beta chain was sequenced for a study of blood T cell repertoires in COVID-19. At the level of the study: The United States, Italy and Spain provided the acute and convalescent COVID-19 samples. PBMCs, B-cell-depleted T cells, or T cells were the source of the cDNA or gDNA that made up the material.

The CDR3 runs to 12 residues. Germline CDR1 is MNHEY and CDR2 is SVGAGI. Trimming took 4 bases from V and 11 from J, leaving 12 bases between them. Original methodology: It was from reference gene primer amplification that nucleated cell counts were estimated. Libraries were prepared by immunoSEQ multiplex PCR; TCRdb keeps only in-frame clonotypes and omits some of them. That table is the source of V, J and clone size, and D and trimming were worked out from the DNA. The sample records 120,000 to 150,000 clones, around 82% being singletons. This chain links TRBV6-5 with TRBJ1-5; no clear D gene. The receptor was derived from a man in his 60s with acute or convalescent COVID-19. Specimen: peripheral blood. CDR3 in DNA: TGTGCCAGCAGTTTGGAGGGAAGGACCCAGCATTTT. It codes for CASSLEGRTQHF.